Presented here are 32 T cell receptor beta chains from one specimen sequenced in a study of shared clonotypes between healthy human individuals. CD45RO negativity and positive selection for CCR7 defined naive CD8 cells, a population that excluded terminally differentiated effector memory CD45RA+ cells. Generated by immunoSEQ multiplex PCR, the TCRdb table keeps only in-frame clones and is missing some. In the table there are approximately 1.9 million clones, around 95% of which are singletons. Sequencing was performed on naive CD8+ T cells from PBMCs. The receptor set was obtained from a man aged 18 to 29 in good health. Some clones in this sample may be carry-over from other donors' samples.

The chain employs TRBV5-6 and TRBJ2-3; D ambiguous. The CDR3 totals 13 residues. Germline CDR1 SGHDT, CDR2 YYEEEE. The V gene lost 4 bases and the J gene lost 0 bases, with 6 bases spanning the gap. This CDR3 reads CASSPPSTDTQYF. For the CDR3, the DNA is TGTGCCAGCAGCCCCCCCAGCACAGATACGCAGTATTTT.

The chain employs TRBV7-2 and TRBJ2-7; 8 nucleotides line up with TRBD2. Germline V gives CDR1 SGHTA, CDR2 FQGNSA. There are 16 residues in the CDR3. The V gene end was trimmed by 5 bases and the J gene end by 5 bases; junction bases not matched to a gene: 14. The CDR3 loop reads CASSVPTGLAFDEQYF. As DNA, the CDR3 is TGTGCCAGCAGCGTCCCGACTGGACTAGCATTCGACGAGCAGTACTTC.

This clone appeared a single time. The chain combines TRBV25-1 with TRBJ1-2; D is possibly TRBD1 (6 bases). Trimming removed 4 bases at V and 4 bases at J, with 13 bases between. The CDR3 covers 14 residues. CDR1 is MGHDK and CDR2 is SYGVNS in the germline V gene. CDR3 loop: CASSGRGEAYGYTF. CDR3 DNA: TGTGCCAGCAGTGGCAGGGGCGAAGCCTATGGCTACACCTTC.

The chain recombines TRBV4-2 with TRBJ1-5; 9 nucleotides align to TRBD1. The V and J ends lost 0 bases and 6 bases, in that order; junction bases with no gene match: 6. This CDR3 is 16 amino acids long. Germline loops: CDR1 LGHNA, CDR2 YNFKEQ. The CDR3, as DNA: TGTGCCAGCAGCCAAGACGGGACAGGGTTCCGTCAGCCCCAGCATTTT. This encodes CASSQDGTGFRQPQHF.

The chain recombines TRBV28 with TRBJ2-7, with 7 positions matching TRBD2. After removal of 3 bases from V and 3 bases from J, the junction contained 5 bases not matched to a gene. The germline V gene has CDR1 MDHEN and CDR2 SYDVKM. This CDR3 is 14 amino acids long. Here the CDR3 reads CASSFEGTIYEQYF. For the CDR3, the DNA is TGTGCCAGCAGTTTTGAGGGGACTATCTACGAGCAGTACTTC.

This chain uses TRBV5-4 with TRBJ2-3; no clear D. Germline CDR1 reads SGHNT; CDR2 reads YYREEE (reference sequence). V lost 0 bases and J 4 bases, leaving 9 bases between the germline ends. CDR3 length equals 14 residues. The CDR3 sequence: CASSLDGPPDTQYF. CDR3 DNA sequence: TGTGCCAGCAGCTTGGATGGGCCCCCAGATACGCAGTATTTT.

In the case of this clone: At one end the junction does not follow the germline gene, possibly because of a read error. In nucleotides, the CDR3 is TGCAGCGTGGAAGGACTAGCGGGATGGAGCTCCTACAATGAGCAGTTCTTC. Translating gives CSVEGLAGWSSYNEQFF. The rearrangement links TRBV29-1 to TRBJ2-1, with 12 bases that match TRBD2. From germline, CDR1 is SQVTM and CDR2 ANQGSEA. This CDR3 is built from 17 residues.

The CDR3 coding sequence is TGTGCCAGCAGCTTGGGGGTACTAGCGGATAGCACAGATACGCAGTATTTT. Residues: CASSLGVLADSTDTQYF. This chain connects TRBV5-4 to TRBJ2-3; TRBD2 agrees at 8 bases. The V gene end was trimmed by 0 bases and the J gene end by 0 bases; junction bases not matched to a gene: 6. The CDR3 contains 17 residues. Germline assignment: CDR1 SGHNT and CDR2 YYREEE (reference sequence).

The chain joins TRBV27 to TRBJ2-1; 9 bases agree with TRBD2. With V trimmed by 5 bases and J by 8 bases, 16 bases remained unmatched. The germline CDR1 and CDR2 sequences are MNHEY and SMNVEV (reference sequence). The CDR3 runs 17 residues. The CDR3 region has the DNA TGTGCCAGCAGTCGATTATCACCGACTAGCGGAGGACATGAGCAGTTCTTC. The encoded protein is CASSRLSPTSGGHEQFF.

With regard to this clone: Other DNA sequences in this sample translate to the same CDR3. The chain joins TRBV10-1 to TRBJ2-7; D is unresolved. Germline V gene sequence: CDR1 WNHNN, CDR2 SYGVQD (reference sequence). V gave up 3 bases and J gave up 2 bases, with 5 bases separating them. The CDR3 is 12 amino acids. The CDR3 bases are TGCGCCAGCAGTGATCGTCCCTACGAGCAGTACTTC. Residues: CASSDRPYEQYF.

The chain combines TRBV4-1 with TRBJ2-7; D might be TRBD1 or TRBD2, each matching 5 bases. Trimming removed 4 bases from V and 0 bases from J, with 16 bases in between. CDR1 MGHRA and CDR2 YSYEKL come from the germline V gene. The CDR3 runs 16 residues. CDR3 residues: CASSLSPGRDSYEQYF. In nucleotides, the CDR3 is TGCGCCAGCAGCCTATCCCCGGGACGGGACTCCTACGAGCAGTACTTC.

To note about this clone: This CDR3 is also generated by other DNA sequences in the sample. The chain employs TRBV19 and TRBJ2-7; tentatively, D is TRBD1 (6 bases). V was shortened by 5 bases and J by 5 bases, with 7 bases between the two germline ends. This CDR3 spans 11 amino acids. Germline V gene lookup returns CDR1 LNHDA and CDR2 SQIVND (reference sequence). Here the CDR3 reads CASSGGHEQYF. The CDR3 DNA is TGTGCCAGTAGTGGGGGCCACGAGCAGTACTTC.

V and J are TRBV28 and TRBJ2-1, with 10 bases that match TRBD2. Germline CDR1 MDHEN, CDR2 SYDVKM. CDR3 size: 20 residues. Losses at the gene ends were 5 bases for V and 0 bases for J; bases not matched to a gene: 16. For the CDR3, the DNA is TGTGCCAGCAGTCTACGCCGGAGGACTAGCGGAGAGGGCTCCTACAATGAGCAGTTCTTC. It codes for CASSLRRRTSGEGSYNEQFF.

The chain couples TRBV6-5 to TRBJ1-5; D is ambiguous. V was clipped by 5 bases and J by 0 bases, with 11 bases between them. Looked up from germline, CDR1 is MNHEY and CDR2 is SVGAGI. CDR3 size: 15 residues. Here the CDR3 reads CASSPHSDSNQPQHF. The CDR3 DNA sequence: TGTGCCAGCAGTCCCCACAGTGATAGCAATCAGCCCCAGCATTTT.

The CDR3 nucleotides are TGTGCCAGTAGTATAGCCCTGACGGGGTCACCCCTCCACTTT. It specifies CASSIALTGSPLHF. The V gene is TRBV19, the J gene TRBJ1-6; D ambiguous. V was shortened by 1 base and J by 10 bases, with 11 bases between the two germline ends. CDR3 size: 14 residues. Germline CDR1 reads LNHDA; CDR2 reads SQIVND (reference sequence).

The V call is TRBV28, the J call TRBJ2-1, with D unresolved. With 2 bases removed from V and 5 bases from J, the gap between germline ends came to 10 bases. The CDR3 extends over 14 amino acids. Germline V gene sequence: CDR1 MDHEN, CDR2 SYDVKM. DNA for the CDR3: TGTGCCAGCAGTTTACGGACCTTTGACAATGAGCAGTTCTTC. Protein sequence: CASSLRTFDNEQFF. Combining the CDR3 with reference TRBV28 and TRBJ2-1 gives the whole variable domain DVKVTQSSRYLVKRTGEKVFLECVQDMDHENMFWYRQDPGLGLRLIYFSYDVKMKEKGDIPEGYSVSREKKERFSLILESASTNQTSMYLCASSLRTFDNEQFFGPGTRLTVL.

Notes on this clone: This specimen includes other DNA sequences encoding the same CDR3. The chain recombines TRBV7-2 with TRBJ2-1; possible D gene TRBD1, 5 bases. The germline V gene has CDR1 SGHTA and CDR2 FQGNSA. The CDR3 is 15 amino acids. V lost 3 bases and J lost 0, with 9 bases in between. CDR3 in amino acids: CASSLGQGSYNEQFF. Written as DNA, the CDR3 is TGTGCCAGCAGCTTGGGGCAGGGCTCCTACAATGAGCAGTTCTTC.

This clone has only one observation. CDR3 amino acids: CASTMGGQGDEQYF. The CDR3 region has the DNA TGTGCCAGCACCATGGGGGGACAGGGGGACGAGCAGTACTTC. This chain connects TRBV28 to TRBJ2-7; 11 bases match TRBD1. This CDR3 contains 14 residues. Germline loops: CDR1 MDHEN, CDR2 SYDVKM. V gave up 7 bases and J gave up 5 bases; unmatched junction bases: 7.

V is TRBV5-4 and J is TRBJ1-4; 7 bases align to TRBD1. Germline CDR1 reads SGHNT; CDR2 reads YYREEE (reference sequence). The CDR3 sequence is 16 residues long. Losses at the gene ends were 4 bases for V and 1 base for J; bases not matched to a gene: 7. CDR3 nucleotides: TGTGCCAGCAGCCTCCGACAGGGCGGAACTAATGAAAAACTGTTTTTT. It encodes CASSLRQGGTNEKLFF.

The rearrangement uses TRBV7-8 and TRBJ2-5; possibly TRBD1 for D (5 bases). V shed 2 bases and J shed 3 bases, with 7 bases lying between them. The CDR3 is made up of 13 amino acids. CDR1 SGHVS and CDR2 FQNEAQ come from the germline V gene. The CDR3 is CASSLSREETQYF. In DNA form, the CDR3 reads TGTGCCAGCAGCTTATCCAGGGAAGAGACCCAGTACTTC.

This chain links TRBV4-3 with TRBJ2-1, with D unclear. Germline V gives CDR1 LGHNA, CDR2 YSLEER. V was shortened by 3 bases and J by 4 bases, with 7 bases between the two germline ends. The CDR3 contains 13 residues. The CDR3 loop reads CASSHNSYNEQFF. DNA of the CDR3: TGCGCCAGCAGCCACAATTCGTACAATGAGCAGTTCTTC.

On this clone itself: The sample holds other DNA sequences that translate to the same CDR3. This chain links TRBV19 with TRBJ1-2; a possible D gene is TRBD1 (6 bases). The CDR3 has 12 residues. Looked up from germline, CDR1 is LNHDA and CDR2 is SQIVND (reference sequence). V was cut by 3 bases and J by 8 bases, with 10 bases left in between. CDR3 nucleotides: TGTGCCAGTAGTATCGGGGGCGAGGGCTACACCTTC. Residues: CASSIGGEGYTF.

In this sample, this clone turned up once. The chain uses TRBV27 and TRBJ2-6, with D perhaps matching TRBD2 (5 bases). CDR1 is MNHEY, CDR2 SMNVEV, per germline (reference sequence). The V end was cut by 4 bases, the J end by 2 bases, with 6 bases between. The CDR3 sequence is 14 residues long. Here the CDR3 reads CASSSGAGANVLTF. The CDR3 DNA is TGTGCCAGCAGTTCCGGGGCTGGGGCCAACGTCCTGACTTTC. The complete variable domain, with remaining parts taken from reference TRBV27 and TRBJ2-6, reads EAQVTQNPRYLITVTGKKLTVTCSQNMNHEYMSWYRQDPGLGLRQIYYSMNVEVTDKGDVPEGYKVSRKEKRNFPLILESPSPNQTSLYFCASSSGAGANVLTFGAGSRLTVL.

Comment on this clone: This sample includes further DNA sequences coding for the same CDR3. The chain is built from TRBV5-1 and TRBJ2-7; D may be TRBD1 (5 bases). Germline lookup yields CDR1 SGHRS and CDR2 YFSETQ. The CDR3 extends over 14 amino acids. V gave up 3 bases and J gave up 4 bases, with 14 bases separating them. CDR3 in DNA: TGCGCCAGCAGCTGGGGCCAGGGCACATACGAGCAGTACTTC. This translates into CASSWGQGTYEQYF.

CDR3 region: CASSPRGVPSGELFF. DNA of the CDR3: TGTGCCAGCAGCCCCCGTGGGGTTCCCAGCGGGGAGCTGTTTTTT. This chain links TRBV9 with TRBJ2-2, with no clear D. V gave up 4 bases and J gave up 7 bases, with 17 bases separating them. This CDR3 comprises 15 residues. The germline gives CDR1 SGDLS, CDR2 YYNGEE.

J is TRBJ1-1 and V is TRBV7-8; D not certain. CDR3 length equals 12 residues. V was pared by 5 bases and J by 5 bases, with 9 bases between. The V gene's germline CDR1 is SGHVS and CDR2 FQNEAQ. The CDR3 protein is CASSPAVTEAFF. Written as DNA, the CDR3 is TGTGCCAGCAGCCCCGCGGTGACTGAAGCTTTCTTT.

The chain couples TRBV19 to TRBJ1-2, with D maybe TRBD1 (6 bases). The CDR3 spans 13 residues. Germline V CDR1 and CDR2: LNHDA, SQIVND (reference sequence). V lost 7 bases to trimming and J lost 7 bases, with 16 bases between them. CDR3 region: CASTTTGFSGYTF. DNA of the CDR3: TGTGCCAGTACCACGACAGGTTTCTCTGGCTACACCTTC.

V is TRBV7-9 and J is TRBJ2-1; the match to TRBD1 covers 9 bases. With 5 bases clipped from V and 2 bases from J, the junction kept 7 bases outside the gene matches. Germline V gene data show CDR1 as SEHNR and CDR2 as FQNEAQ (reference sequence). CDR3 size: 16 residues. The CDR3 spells CASSPSGQGPYNEQFF. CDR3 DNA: TGTGCCAGCAGCCCCTCCGGACAGGGGCCCTACAATGAGCAGTTCTTC.

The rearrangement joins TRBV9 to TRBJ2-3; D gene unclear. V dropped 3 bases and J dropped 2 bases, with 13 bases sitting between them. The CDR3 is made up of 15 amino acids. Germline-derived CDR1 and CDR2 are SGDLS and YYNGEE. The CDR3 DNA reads TGTGCCAGCAGCGAATCCAGACTTCTCACAGATACGCAGTATTTT. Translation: CASSESRLLTDTQYF.

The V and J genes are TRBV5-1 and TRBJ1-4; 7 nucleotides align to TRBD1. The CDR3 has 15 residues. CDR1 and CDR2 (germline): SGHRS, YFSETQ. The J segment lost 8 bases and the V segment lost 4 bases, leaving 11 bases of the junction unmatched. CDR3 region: CASSLTRQGGEKLFF. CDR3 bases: TGCGCCAGCAGCCTTACGCGACAGGGTGGGGAAAAACTGTTTTTT.

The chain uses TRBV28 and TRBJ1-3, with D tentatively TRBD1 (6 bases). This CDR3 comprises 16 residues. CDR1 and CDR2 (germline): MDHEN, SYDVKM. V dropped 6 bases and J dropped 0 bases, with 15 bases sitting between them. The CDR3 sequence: CASRSYRVISGNTIYF. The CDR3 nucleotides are TGTGCCAGCAGGTCCTACAGGGTAATCTCTGGAAACACCATATATTTT.

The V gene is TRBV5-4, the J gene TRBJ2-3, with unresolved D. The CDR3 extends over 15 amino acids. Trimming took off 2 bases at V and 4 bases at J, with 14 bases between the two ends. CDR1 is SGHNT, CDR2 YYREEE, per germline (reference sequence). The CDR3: CASSLLGRSADTQYF. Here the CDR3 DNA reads TGTGCCAGCAGCTTATTAGGCAGGTCTGCAGATACGCAGTATTTT.